One T cell receptor (beta chain) is described in this entry. The data originate from a study of T cells after yellow fever vaccination. CDR1 and CDR2 from the germline V gene are SGHRS and YFSETQ. The V segment lost 2 bases and the J segment 6 bases; nucleotides outside the gene matches: 10. This CDR3 spans 17 amino acids. TCRdb called the 5' RACE reads again in MiXCR, with one record for every CDR3 protein. Here the sample spans approximately 300,000 distinct CDR3 sequences, around 6.8% being singletons. The sequence was collected from a young man who received the YFV17D yellow fever vaccine. The rearrangement uses TRBV5-1 and TRBJ1-6; TRBD1 agrees at 8 bases. Sequenced material: PBMCs, taken roughly 47 days after the first yellow fever vaccination. In DNA, the CDR3 is TGCGCCAGCAGCTTCTTTTTTGCCGGACAGGGTAATTCACCCCTCCACTTT. It specifies CASSFFFAGQGNSPLHF.